Presented here are 26 T cell receptor beta chains from one specimen sequenced in a study of early T cells in non-severe SARS-CoV-2 infection. TCRdb reanalysed the 5' RACE reads using MiXCR and keeps one entry per CDR3 protein. Among 20,000 to 25,000 distinct CDR3 sequences, under 4.5% were seen once, and the ten largest hold over 1.1%. The sequenced material came from whole blood. The source of these receptors is an adult who was a healthcare worker with PCR-confirmed SARS-CoV-2 infection or an uninfected control (not recorded which).

This clonotype was detected only a few times. The J gene is TRBJ2-1, the V gene TRBV11-2; D gene ambiguous. Per germline, CDR1 SGHAT and CDR2 FQNNGV. This CDR3 contains 17 residues. The V and J ends lost 6 bases and 7 bases respectively, with 25 bases between them. The CDR3 coding sequence is TGTGCCAGCAGACCAAACTTTGTCGGGCCGTCGAGGAATGAGCAGTTCTTC. It translates to CASRPNFVGPSRNEQFF.

This clonotype is medium-sized (0.01 to 0.1%). The chain joins TRBV18 to TRBJ2-1; no clear D gene. V shed 4 bases and J shed 7 bases, with 5 bases lying between them. The CDR3 totals 11 residues. CDR1 and CDR2 from the germline V gene are KGHSH and LQKENI. Here the CDR3 reads CASSLVNEQFF. The CDR3 region has the DNA TGTGCCAGCTCACTCGTAAATGAGCAGTTCTTC.

This clonotype was counted at least ten times. The V gene is TRBV19, the J gene TRBJ2-1; possibly TRBD2 for D (6 bases). This CDR3 region has 17 residues. Germline V lookup: CDR1 LNHDA, CDR2 SQIVND (reference sequence). The V gene lost 5 bases and the J gene lost 0 bases, with 17 bases spanning the gap. CDR3 coding DNA: TGTGCCAGTAGTCTTTTAGCGGCGACGAGCTCCTACAATGAGCAGTTCTTC. It yields the protein CASSLLAATSSYNEQFF.

This rearrangement joins TRBV11-2 to TRBJ1-1, with unresolved D. Germline CDR1 is SGHAT and CDR2 is FQNNGV. Trimming pared 0 bases from V and 5 bases from J, leaving 19 bases between. The length of the CDR3 is 17 residues. The CDR3 DNA is TGTGCCAGCAGCTTAGATATTCCGGGTCCGGGGAGGACTGAAGCTTTCTTT. As protein: CASSLDIPGPGRTEAFF.

In its sample, this clonotype was seen many times. CDR3 loop: CASSPRTQGLPYEQYF. The DNA for the CDR3 is TGTGCCAGCAGCCCCCGAACACAGGGCCTACCCTACGAGCAGTACTTC. The genes are TRBV7-6 and TRBJ2-7, with D possibly matching TRBD1 (6 bases). Between the trimmed V and J ends, which lost 5 bases and 2 bases, there was a span of 19 bases. The CDR3 spans 16 residues. Germline V lookup: CDR1 SGHVS, CDR2 FNYEAQ.

This clonotype was seen ten or more times. The genes are TRBV9 and TRBJ1-6, with D unclear. With 0 bases removed from V and 9 bases from J, the gap between germline ends came to 13 bases. Germline values: CDR1 SGDLS, CDR2 YYNGEE. The CDR3 has 15 residues. DNA of the CDR3: TGTGCCAGCAGCGTAGGGGCAAGCGACACTTCACCCCTCCACTTT. Translated: CASSVGASDTSPLHF.

This clonotype was counted ten times or more. The chain carries TRBV12-3 or TRBV12-4 and TRBJ2-3, with a tentative D call TRBD2 (5 bases). This CDR3 has 15 residues. The V end lost 5 bases, the J end lost 0 bases, and 12 bases lay between the germline ends. The CDR3 sequence is CASSLGVASTDTQYF. The CDR3 DNA reads as TGTGCCAGCAGTCTGGGTGTAGCGAGCACAGATACGCAGTATTTT.

There are many counts of this clonotype. This chain uses TRBV4-1 with TRBJ2-7; 11 bases align to TRBD2. CDR1 is MGHRA and CDR2 is YSYEKL in the germline V gene. The length of the CDR3 is 17 residues. J gave up 3 bases and V 4 bases, and 11 bases lay outside the gene matches. For the CDR3, the DNA is TGCGCCAGCAGCCGCGACGCGGGGACTAGCGGCTACTACGAGCAGTACTTC. Translating gives CASSRDAGTSGYYEQYF.

This clonotype was observed at least ten times. The gene calls are TRBV19 and TRBJ1-5; maybe TRBD1 (5 bases). The V end lost 1 base, the J end lost 4 bases, and 8 bases lay between the germline ends. The CDR3 length is 14 residues. Germline lookup yields CDR1 LNHDA and CDR2 SQIVND (reference sequence). CDR3 sequence reads: CASSIAGTNQPQHF. In DNA form, the CDR3 reads TGTGCCAGTAGTATAGCAGGGACTAATCAGCCCCAGCATTTT.

This clonotype was picked up many times. The chain combines TRBV20-1 with TRBJ2-1, with 13 bases fitting TRBD2. The trim removed 1 base at V and 0 bases at J, leaving 18 bases unmatched. The CDR3 covers 22 residues. Germline CDR1 reads DFQATT; CDR2 reads SNEGSKA (reference sequence). The CDR3 spells CSARVSPGEGLAGRSSYNEQFF. CDR3 in DNA: TGCAGTGCTAGAGTTTCCCCCGGCGAGGGACTAGCGGGGAGGAGCTCCTACAATGAGCAGTTCTTC.

At least ten counts were recorded for this clonotype. The chain carries TRBV6-2 or TRBV6-3 and TRBJ1-1; tentatively, D is TRBD1 (5 bases). V was clipped by 2 bases and J by 8 bases, with 12 bases between them. The CDR3 is 13 amino acids. Looked up from germline, CDR1 is MNHEY and CDR2 is SVGEGT. CDR3 loop: CASSYLGPSEAFF. For the CDR3, the DNA is TGTGCCAGCAGTTACCTGGGACCGAGCGAAGCTTTCTTT.

The table lists this clonotype with many counts. The genes are TRBV11-2 and TRBJ2-5; a weak D match, TRBD2 (5 bases). Germline V gene data show CDR1 as SGHAT and CDR2 as FQNNGV. CDR3 size: 16 residues. The germline V and J ends were trimmed by 0 bases and 1 base, with 12 bases remaining between them. In nucleotides, the CDR3 is TGTGCCAGCAGCTTAGATGGGGAGATCTTCCAAGAGACCCAGTACTTC. It codes for CASSLDGEIFQETQYF.

This clonotype was counted at least ten times. The V gene is TRBV4-1, the J gene TRBJ1-2; D may be TRBD1 (5 bases). Germline lookup yields CDR1 MGHRA and CDR2 YSYEKL. The CDR3 covers 13 residues. V gave up 0 bases and J gave up 8 bases, with 10 bases separating them. Written as DNA, the CDR3 is TGCGCCAGCAGCCAAGATGGGGCCGGAGGCTACACCTTC. Translating it yields CASSQDGAGGYTF.

This clonotype occurred many times. The chain is built from TRBV15 and TRBJ1-3; 7 nucleotides line up with TRBD1. The germline V gene encodes CDR1 LNHNV and CDR2 YYDKDF (reference sequence). V was clipped by 0 bases and J by 0 bases; unmatched bases: 8. There are 18 residues in the CDR3. CDR3 residues: CATSREGTASPSGNTIYF. The CDR3 bases are TGTGCCACCAGCAGAGAGGGGACAGCGAGCCCCTCTGGAAACACCATATATTTT.

This rearrangement joins TRBV28 to TRBJ2-7; D unresolved. Germline loops: CDR1 MDHEN, CDR2 SYDVKM. There are 14 residues in the CDR3. V lost 3 bases, J lost 0 bases, and 9 bases lay in between. CDR3 protein: CASSFSLSSYEQYF. DNA for the CDR3: TGTGCCAGCAGTTTTTCCCTTAGCTCCTACGAGCAGTACTTC.

CDR3 in DNA: TGTGCCAGCAGCTTGAGGGGGGCGGATGGCTACACCTTC. It translates to CASSLRGADGYTF. The chain links TRBV11-2 to TRBJ1-2; tentative D call: TRBD1 (6 bases). V gave up 3 bases and J gave up 6 bases, with 11 bases separating them. Germline loops: CDR1 SGHAT, CDR2 FQNNGV. The CDR3 is 13 amino acids.

This clonotype was observed at least ten times. The gene calls are TRBV4-3 and TRBJ2-1; D unresolved. The CDR3 contains 18 residues. V was cut by 1 base and J by 2 bases, with 18 bases left in between. CDR1 LGHNA and CDR2 YSLEER come from the germline V gene. The CDR3 is CASSQGAVGREPYNEQFF. In nucleotides, the CDR3 is TGCGCCAGCAGCCAAGGTGCGGTCGGACGAGAACCCTACAATGAGCAGTTCTTC.

This clonotype was observed many times. This rearrangement joins TRBV5-4 to TRBJ2-1, with 7 bases lining up with TRBD1. CDR3 length: 19 residues. With 6 bases clipped from V and 7 bases from J, the junction kept 25 bases outside the gene matches. Per the germline V gene, CDR1 is SGHNT and CDR2 is YYREEE (reference sequence). The CDR3 bases are TGTGCCAGCAAACCTGGGCAAAGTAGGACAGGCCTTCGTGGAAATGAGCAGTTCTTC. Its protein is CASKPGQSRTGLRGNEQFF.

For the CDR3, the DNA is TGTGCCACCAGTGGAAATCCTAGCACAGATACGCAGTATTTT. Its translation: CATSGNPSTDTQYF. The chain employs TRBV24-1 and TRBJ2-3; D ambiguous. The V end was cut by 5 bases, the J end by 0 bases, with 8 bases between. The CDR3 runs 14 residues. The V gene's germline CDR1 is KGHDR and CDR2 SFDVKD.

Relative to its sample, this clonotype is medium-sized (0.01 to 0.1%). This sequence joins TRBV6-5 and TRBJ2-7; D is unresolved. Germline V CDR1 and CDR2: MNHEY, SVGAGI. V shed 2 bases and J shed 2 bases, with 16 bases lying between them. The CDR3 sequence is 16 residues long. Here the CDR3 reads CASSYLRNSRPYEQYF. The CDR3 DNA reads as TGTGCCAGCAGTTACCTCCGGAACAGCCGCCCCTACGAGCAGTACTTC.

This clonotype ranks as medium-sized. The CDR3 here is CAISKREPSYNEQFF. Here the CDR3 DNA reads TGTGCCATCAGTAAACGGGAACCGAGCTACAATGAGCAGTTCTTC. The rearrangement links TRBV10-3 to TRBJ2-1; TRBD2 might be the D (5 bases). The CDR3 has 15 amino acids. With 5 bases removed from V and 3 bases from J, the gap between germline ends came to 14 bases. CDR1 is ENHRY and CDR2 is SYGVKD in the germline V gene.

This clonotype was detected ten times or more. This rearrangement joins TRBV12-3 or TRBV12-4 to TRBJ2-2; no definite D call. CDR3 length equals 12 residues. Between the trimmed V and J ends, which lost 6 bases and 6 bases, there was a span of 8 bases. The CDR3 loop is CASRWTPGELFF. The DNA for the CDR3 is TGTGCCAGCAGGTGGACCCCCGGGGAGCTGTTTTTT.

This clonotype was seen many times. The rearrangement uses TRBV9 and TRBJ2-1; 10 bases align to TRBD2. J gave up 9 bases and V 7 bases, and 10 bases lay outside the gene matches. Germline-derived CDR1 and CDR2 are SGDLS and YYNGEE. This CDR3 contains 14 residues. CDR3 residues: CASDAGLAPSEQFF. CDR3 nucleotides: TGTGCCAGCGACGCGGGACTAGCGCCGAGTGAGCAGTTCTTC.

This clonotype was detected a few times. V usage is TRBV7-2 and J usage is TRBJ2-1; tentatively, D is TRBD1 or TRBD2 (6 bases each). Per germline, CDR1 SGHTA and CDR2 FQGNSA. V was trimmed by 0 bases and J by 5 bases, leaving 11 bases between them. The CDR3 contains 15 residues. The CDR3 region is CASSLAPGADNEQFF. DNA of the CDR3: TGTGCCAGCAGCTTAGCGCCGGGGGCGGACAATGAGCAGTTCTTC.

This clonotype was seen ten or more times. This chain connects TRBV12-3 or TRBV12-4 to TRBJ2-2; TRBD2 matches 12 bases. V dropped 6 bases and J dropped 1; count of bases not matched to a gene: 3. The CDR3 runs to 16 residues. CDR3 bases: TGTGCCAGCAGCACACTAGCGGGGGGGAACACCGGGGAGCTGTTTTTT. It translates to CASSTLAGGNTGELFF.

Only a few counts were recorded for this clonotype. This chain connects TRBV7-2 to TRBJ1-6, with 8 bases identical to TRBD1. Trimming cost V 1 base and J 7 bases; bases outside gene matches: 0. The CDR3 has 14 residues. Germline CDR1 is SGHTA and CDR2 is FQGNSA. The CDR3: CASSLDRGNSPLHF. CDR3 DNA sequence: TGTGCCAGCAGCTTAGACAGGGGGAATTCACCCCTCCACTTT.